This TCR beta chain stems from a study of type 1 regulatory T cells. Study context: This in vitro CD4 product, T-allo10, is enriched for Tr1 cells and alloantigen-specific.

TCRdb used MiXCR to reprocess the reads, holding one entry per CDR3 protein. The sample lists about 97,000 distinct CDR3 sequences, roughly 30% occurring once. Trimming shortened V by 6 bases and J by 6 bases, and 15 bases separated the two germline ends. Germline assignment: CDR1 SQVTM and CDR2 ANQGSEA. CDR3 length equals 13 residues. The rearrangement links TRBV29-1 to TRBJ2-4, with D possibly being TRBD1 (6 bases). The sequenced material came from CD4+ T cells, either the whole sample or a sorted fraction (not recorded which). The sequence derives from a human donor in good health. Written as DNA, the CDR3 is TGCAGCGTAGCAATAACAGGGATAAACATTCAGTACTTC. Protein: CSVAITGINIQYF.